The clone carrying this TCR beta chain came up a few times. This entry is derived from a study of T cell changes during pregnancy in multiple sclerosis. The germline V and J ends were trimmed by 6 bases and 10 bases, with 13 bases remaining between them. Germline V CDR1 and CDR2: SGHTA, FQGNSA. This CDR3 region has 12 residues. Method: immunoSEQ multiplex PCR; TCRdb's copy keeps in-frame clones and lacks some. The sample lists around 110,000 clones, roughly nine tenths occurring once. The receptor's source is a female donor with multiple sclerosis, enrolled in a pregnancy study. The specimen was peripheral blood, collected before pregnancy. The V and J genes are TRBV7-2 and TRBJ2-1; D perhaps matches TRBD1 (5 bases). The CDR3 region has the DNA TGTGCCAGCAGTCGAACAGGCCGCGAGCAGTTCTTC. Amino acid sequence: CASSRTGREQFF.